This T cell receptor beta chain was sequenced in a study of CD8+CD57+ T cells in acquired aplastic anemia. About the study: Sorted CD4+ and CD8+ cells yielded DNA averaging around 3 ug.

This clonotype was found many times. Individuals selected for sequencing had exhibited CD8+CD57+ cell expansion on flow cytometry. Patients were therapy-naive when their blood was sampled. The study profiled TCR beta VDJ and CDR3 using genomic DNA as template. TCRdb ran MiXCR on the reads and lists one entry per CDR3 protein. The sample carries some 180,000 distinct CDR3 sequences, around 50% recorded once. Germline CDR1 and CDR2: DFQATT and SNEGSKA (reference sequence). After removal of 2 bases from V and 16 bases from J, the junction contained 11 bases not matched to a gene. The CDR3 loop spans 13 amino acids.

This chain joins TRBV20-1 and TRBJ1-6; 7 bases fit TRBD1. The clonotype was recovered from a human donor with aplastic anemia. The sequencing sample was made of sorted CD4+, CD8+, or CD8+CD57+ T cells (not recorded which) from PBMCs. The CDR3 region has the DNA TGCAGTGCTAGATTCACCGGGACAGAGTCTCTCCACTTT. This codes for CSARFTGTESLHF.